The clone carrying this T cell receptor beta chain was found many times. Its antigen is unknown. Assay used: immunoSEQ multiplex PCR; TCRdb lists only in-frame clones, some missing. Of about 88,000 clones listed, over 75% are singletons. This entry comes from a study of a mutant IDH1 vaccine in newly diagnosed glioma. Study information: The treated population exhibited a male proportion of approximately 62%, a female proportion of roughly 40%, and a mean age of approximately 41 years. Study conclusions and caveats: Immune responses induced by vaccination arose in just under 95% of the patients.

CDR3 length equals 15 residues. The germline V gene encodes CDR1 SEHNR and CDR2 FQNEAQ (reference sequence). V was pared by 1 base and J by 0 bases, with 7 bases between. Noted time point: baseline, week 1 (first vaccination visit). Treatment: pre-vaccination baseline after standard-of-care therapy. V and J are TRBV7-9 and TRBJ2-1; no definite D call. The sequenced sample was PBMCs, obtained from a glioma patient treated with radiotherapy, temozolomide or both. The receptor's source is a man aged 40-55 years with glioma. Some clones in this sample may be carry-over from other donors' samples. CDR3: CASSLGLSSYNEQFF. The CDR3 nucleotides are TGTGCCAGCAGCTTAGGTCTGAGCTCCTACAATGAGCAGTTCTTC.